This TCR beta chain was sequenced during a study of T cell repertoires in cytomegalovirus infection. On the study more broadly: Based on public TCR beta signatures, there were indications of CMV infection and of a matching HLA type. Study-wide results and limits: The ex vivo response was dominated by HLA-C-restricted CMV-specific TCR beta clonotypes.

V shed 1 base and J shed 3 bases, with 3 bases lying between them. CDR3 length equals 13 residues. Germline assignment: CDR1 SGHTA and CDR2 FQGNSA. Each CDR3 protein gets one entry after TCRdb re-called the reads with MiXCR. The sample contains about 260,000 distinct CDR3 sequences, approximately 14% of which appear only once. This clonotype was found many times. The target antigen is unknown. This clonotype was sampled from a human donor in good health (CMV status not recorded). Some clones in this sample may be carry-over from other donors' samples. This chain uses TRBV7-2 with TRBJ1-4; D not certain. Sequenced sample: PBMCs. For the CDR3, the DNA is TGTGCCAGCAGCTTAGGGCCTAATGAAAAACTGTTTTTT. Its translation: CASSLGPNEKLFF.